The 3 T cell receptor beta chains in this list originate from one sample, sequenced in a study of glioma-infiltrating T cells after dendritic cell vaccination. The table came from immunoSEQ multiplex PCR; TCRdb's copy has only in-frame clones and leaves some out. Found here are about 92,000 clones, about nine tenths of them singletons; the top ten hold 15% to 19%. This specimen was blood, taken before dendritic cell vaccination. The receptor set was obtained from a human donor with glioblastoma.

This chain links TRBV5-6 with TRBJ1-2; D is ambiguous. The CDR3 loop spans 13 amino acids. Germline-derived CDR1 and CDR2 are SGHDT and YYEEEE. The V end was cut by 2 bases, the J end by 5 bases, with 10 bases between. DNA of the CDR3: TGTGCCAGCAGCTTCCCCATGCGGTATGGCTACACCTTC. It codes for CASSFPMRYGYTF. The whole variable domain, filled in from reference TRBV5-6 and TRBJ1-2, reads DAGVTQSPTHLIKTRGQQVTLRCSPKSGHDTVSWYQQALGQGPQFIFQYYEEEERQRGNFPDRFSGHQFPNYSSELNVNALLLGDSALYLCASSFPMRYGYTFGSGTRLTVV.

The chain couples TRBV9 to TRBJ2-5; TRBD2 aligns across 7 bases. There are 14 residues in the CDR3. The germline V gene encodes CDR1 SGDLS and CDR2 YYNGEE. V shed 4 bases, J shed 5 bases, and the junction held 8 bases outside the gene matches. Here the CDR3 reads CASSPGTIRETQYF. In DNA, the CDR3 is TGTGCCAGCAGCCCCGGGACTATCCGCGAGACCCAGTACTTC.

The chain couples TRBV11-2 to TRBJ2-7; D remains unclear. CDR1 and CDR2 from the germline V gene are SGHAT and FQNNGV. The CDR3 sequence is 14 residues long. With 5 bases removed from V and 0 bases from J, the gap between germline ends came to 11 bases. This CDR3 is CASSPTRSSYEQYF. CDR3 coding DNA: TGTGCCAGCAGCCCCACACGAAGCTCCTACGAGCAGTACTTC.